This T cell receptor beta chain was recovered during a study of T cell responses to AZD1222 COVID-19 vaccine. Study summary: Second-dose recipients at about 4 or about 12 weeks were treated as one pooled group.

Broader study findings: The reported proportion of spike-specific TCRs targeting unmutated variant regions was nearly half.

The CDR3 sequence is 18 residues long. The ends were cut back, 0 bases at V and 0 bases at J, with 18 bases in the middle. The germline CDR1 and CDR2 sequences are SGHDT and YYEEEE. Comments on this clone: The target antigen is unknown.

Assay used: immunoSEQ multiplex PCR; TCRdb lists only in-frame clones, some missing. Altogether over 100,000 clones are present, over 90% being singletons, with the ten largest covering 4% to 5.5%. The chain couples TRBV5-6 to TRBJ2-5, with D possibly called TRBD1 or TRBD2 (5 bases each). This specimen consisted of peripheral blood, obtained on day 0 of AZD1222 vaccination. The receptor's source is an adult in good health. The CDR3 loop is CASSLGGMGRKYQETQYF. In DNA, the CDR3 is TGTGCCAGCAGCTTGGGGGGAATGGGACGAAAGTACCAAGAGACCCAGTACTTC.